This T cell receptor beta chain was documented in a study of T cell changes during pregnancy in multiple sclerosis. This clone came up once. Sequencing was performed with immunoSEQ multiplex PCR; in TCRdb, only in-frame clones are kept and a portion is missing. The data contain about 34,000 clones, over 75% of them seen just once; the ten biggest clones take up roughly an eighth. V gave up 5 bases and J gave up 8 bases; unmatched junction bases: 11. This CDR3 comprises 15 residues. Germline assignment: CDR1 SEHNR and CDR2 FQNEAQ (reference sequence). Sequencing used CD8+ T cells from peripheral blood mononuclear cells, obtained in the first trimester of pregnancy. This receptor was taken from a female donor with multiple sclerosis, enrolled in a pregnancy study. The genes are TRBV7-9 and TRBJ2-1; TRBD2 matches at 8 bases. CDR3: CASSPSGSLFDEQFF. The CDR3 nucleotides are TGTGCCAGCAGCCCAAGCGGGAGTCTTTTCGATGAGCAGTTCTTC.